Listed here are 32 T cell receptor beta chains from one sample, sequenced in a study of identical twins. TCRdb reprocessed the 5' RACE reads with MiXCR, giving one entry per CDR3 protein. The sample contains around 530,000 distinct CDR3 sequences, approximately 14% of which appear only once. The sample was also linked to a second study, of yellow fever vaccine responses in identical twins.

Sequencing was done on a sample of CD4+ T cells sorted from blood. Receptor source: a woman aged 18-29 years in good health.

This clonotype was seen a few times. The rearrangement joins TRBV3-1 to TRBJ2-5, with D possibly matching TRBD2 (6 bases). The germline V gene encodes CDR1 LGHDT and CDR2 YNNKEL (reference sequence). The CDR3 has 15 amino acids. V lost 6 bases and J 5 bases, leaving 19 bases between the germline ends. Here the CDR3 reads CASRPGETDGETQYF. In DNA form, the CDR3 reads TGTGCCAGCAGGCCGGGGGAGACTGATGGGGAGACCCAGTACTTC.

The chain employs TRBV24-1 and TRBJ2-1, with 9 bases identical to TRBD1. Germline V gives CDR1 KGHDR, CDR2 SFDVKD. This CDR3 comprises 15 residues. Unmatched junction bases numbered 8, after V lost 2 bases and J lost 10 bases. Here the CDR3 reads CATSDYRDRAEEQFF. CDR3 sequence (DNA): TGTGCCACCAGTGATTACCGGGACAGGGCGGAGGAGCAGTTCTTC.

This clonotype was counted many times. CDR3 in DNA: TGTGCCAGCAGCTCACGACTAGCGGGGCCGGGGCAGTTCTTC. Residues: CASSSRLAGPGQFF. The chain recombines TRBV7-8 with TRBJ2-1; 11 nucleotides align to TRBD2. V trimming: 4 bases; J trimming: 12 bases; junction bases outside the gene matches: 8. CDR3 length equals 14 residues. CDR1 is SGHVS, CDR2 FQNEAQ, per germline.

J is TRBJ2-5 and V is TRBV7-9; possible D gene TRBD1, 5 bases. The V end lost 1 base, the J end lost 2 bases, and 14 bases lay between the germline ends. Germline V gene data show CDR1 as SEHNR and CDR2 as FQNEAQ (reference sequence). The CDR3 totals 16 residues. The chain's CDR3 is CASSLGTPTPQETQYF. CDR3 DNA: TGTGCCAGCAGCTTAGGGACACCCACCCCTCAAGAGACCCAGTACTTC.

The chain joins TRBV7-9 to TRBJ2-1, with D possibly matching TRBD2 (6 bases). The germline gives CDR1 SEHNR, CDR2 FQNEAQ (reference sequence). The ends were cut back, 5 bases at V and 11 bases at J, with 25 bases in the middle. The CDR3 is made up of 16 amino acids. The CDR3, as DNA: TGTGCCAGCAGCCCGGGGGTCCTTACCACCGCAATTCAGCAGTTCTTC. It specifies CASSPGVLTTAIQQFF.

The genes are TRBV4-1 and TRBJ2-5; D is possibly TRBD2 (5 bases). There are 15 residues in the CDR3. The germline V gene encodes CDR1 MGHRA and CDR2 YSYEKL. V was clipped by 2 bases and J by 4 bases, with 14 bases between them. The CDR3 reads CASSQTAGWTETQYF. Here the CDR3 DNA reads TGCGCCAGCAGCCAAACGGCGGGCTGGACAGAGACCCAGTACTTC.

The V gene is TRBV12-3 or TRBV12-4, the J gene TRBJ2-1, with 7 bases aligning to TRBD1. The CDR3 runs 16 residues. Losses at the gene ends were 7 bases for V and 3 bases for J; bases not matched to a gene: 12. The CDR3 sequence: CASISPTGAHYNEQFF. The CDR3 DNA follows: TGTGCCAGCATTTCACCCACAGGGGCCCACTACAATGAGCAGTTCTTC.

CDR3 sequence: CASSLAGQGARDEQFF. The CDR3 DNA reads as TGCGCCAGCAGCTTGGCCGGGCAGGGGGCAAGAGATGAGCAGTTCTTC. The V gene is TRBV5-1, the J gene TRBJ2-1; 8 nucleotides agree with TRBD1. The CDR3 loop spans 16 amino acids. J gave up 8 bases and V 0 bases, and 10 bases lay outside the gene matches. Germline V lookup: CDR1 SGHRS, CDR2 YFSETQ.

The chain has TRBV21-1 and TRBJ2-5; TRBD1 is the table's D call and was not checked against the DNA. TRBV21-1 is a documented pseudogene. There are 14 residues in the CDR3. CDR3 region: CASRGRGYQETQYF. CDR3 DNA sequence: TGTGCCAGCAGAGGGCGGGGGTACCAAGAGACCCAGTACTTC.

This clonotype was found many times. The genes are TRBV20-1 and TRBJ2-1; 10 positions agree with TRBD2. Germline loops: CDR1 DFQATT, CDR2 SNEGSKA (reference sequence). CDR3 size: 13 residues. The V segment lost 3 bases and the J segment 7 bases; nucleotides outside the gene matches: 3. For the CDR3, the DNA is TGCAGTGCTAGCGGACTAGCGGATAATGAGCAGTTCTTC. Translation: CSASGLADNEQFF.

The genes are TRBV7-9 and TRBJ1-1; D call uncertain. Between the trimmed V and J ends, which lost 5 bases and 3 bases, there was a span of 4 bases. The V gene's germline CDR1 is SEHNR and CDR2 FQNEAQ (reference sequence). The CDR3 is 11 amino acids. CDR3 DNA sequence: TGTGCCAGCAGCGTCGACACTGAAGCTTTCTTT. It yields the protein CASSVDTEAFF.

The rearrangement uses TRBV5-1 and TRBJ2-2, with no clear D. V was cut by 2 bases and J by 6 bases, with 11 bases left in between. This CDR3 has 14 residues. Germline lookup yields CDR1 SGHRS and CDR2 YFSETQ. The DNA of the CDR3 is TGCGCCAGCAGCTTCGGTGTTGGGGCCGGGGAGCTGTTTTTT. Translating it yields CASSFGVGAGELFF. The full variable domain, rest sourced from reference TRBV5-1 and TRBJ2-2, is KAGVTQTPRYLIKTRGQQVTLSCSPISGHRSVSWYQQTPGQGLQFLFEYFSETQRNKGNFPGRFSGRQFSNSRSEMNVSTLELGDSALYLCASSFGVGAGELFFGEGSRLTVL.

The rearrangement joins TRBV28 to TRBJ2-1; tentatively, D is TRBD2 (5 bases). This CDR3 spans 11 amino acids. Germline values: CDR1 MDHEN, CDR2 SYDVKM. V was shortened by 8 bases and J by 7 bases, with 9 bases between the two germline ends. The CDR3 nucleotides read TGTGCCAGCTATGAGCGGAATGAGCAGTTCTTC. Its protein product is CASYERNEQFF.

Only a few counts were recorded for this clonotype. The V gene is TRBV12-3 or TRBV12-4, the J gene TRBJ2-5, with D hard to call. This CDR3 contains 13 residues. The ends were cut back, 6 bases at V and 5 bases at J, with 13 bases in the middle. CDR3 coding DNA: TGTGCCAGCAGACCCAGTAGTGGGGAGACCCAGTACTTC. Amino acid sequence: CASRPSSGETQYF.

This clonotype was seen ten or more times. The V and J genes are TRBV6-5 and TRBJ2-2; D uncertain. The CDR3 is made up of 14 amino acids. Germline V CDR1 and CDR2: MNHEY, SVGAGI. Deletions cut 0 bases from V and 3 bases from J, with 5 bases between. For the CDR3, the DNA is TGTGCCAGCAGTTACTCGATTGACACCGGGGAGCTGTTTTTT. Translation: CASSYSIDTGELFF.

This clonotype was found a few times. The CDR3 region is CASSSAGKGAFF. Here the CDR3 DNA reads TGTGCCAGCAGCTCAGCAGGGAAGGGAGCTTTCTTT. This chain joins TRBV7-9 and TRBJ1-1; D may be TRBD1 (5 bases). Germline V gene sequence: CDR1 SEHNR, CDR2 FQNEAQ (reference sequence). V was trimmed by 4 bases and J by 10 bases, leaving 13 bases between them. CDR3 length equals 12 residues.

In DNA form, the CDR3 reads TGTGCCAGCTCGAACAGGGTTCAGCCCCAGCATTTT. This sequence encodes CASSNRVQPQHF. The chain joins TRBV12-3 or TRBV12-4 to TRBJ1-5; tentatively, D is TRBD1 (6 bases). The V end lost 8 bases, the J end lost 6 bases, and 11 bases lay between the germline ends. The length of the CDR3 is 12 residues.

This clonotype appeared a few times. The chain is built from TRBV27 and TRBJ2-1, with TRBD2 identical over 14 bases. The CDR3 totals 16 residues. Germline loops: CDR1 MNHEY, CDR2 SMNVEV (reference sequence). J gave up 7 bases and V 6 bases, and 8 bases lay outside the gene matches. CDR3 region: CASREGLAGAGNEQFF. DNA for the CDR3: TGTGCCAGCAGGGAGGGACTAGCGGGAGCGGGGAATGAGCAGTTCTTC.

Many counts were recorded for this clonotype. The rearrangement links TRBV29-1 to TRBJ2-7; D is unresolved. CDR3 length: 15 amino acids. Germline CDR1 reads SQVTM; CDR2 reads ANQGSEA. V was cut by 4 bases and J by 1 base, with 17 bases left in between. The CDR3 nucleotides read TGCAGCGTTGGGTCCCCGGTTAGCTTGTCCTACGAGCAGTACTTC. Its protein is CSVGSPVSLSYEQYF.

This clonotype was observed a handful of times. The V and J genes are TRBV2 and TRBJ2-2; unclear D gene. Per the germline V gene, CDR1 is SNHLY and CDR2 is FYNNEI. This CDR3 has 14 residues. Trimming pared 0 bases from V and 6 bases from J, leaving 8 bases between. CDR3 loop: CASSEAVMSGELFF. CDR3 in DNA: TGTGCCAGCAGTGAAGCGGTTATGTCCGGGGAGCTGTTTTTT.

V usage is TRBV27 and J usage is TRBJ2-2; D may be TRBD1 (5 bases). Looked up from germline, CDR1 is MNHEY and CDR2 is SMNVEV (reference sequence). The CDR3 loop spans 14 amino acids. Trimming shortened V by 7 bases and J by 5 bases, and 14 bases separated the two germline ends. CDR3 DNA: TGTGCCAGCAATCAGGGCCTCGATACCGGGGAGCTGTTTTTT. Its protein is CASNQGLDTGELFF.

This clonotype was found a few times. This CDR3 reads CASSEWWDEQYF. DNA of the CDR3: TGTGCCAGCAGTGAGTGGTGGGACGAGCAGTACTTC. This sequence joins TRBV2 and TRBJ2-7; D not resolved. CDR1 is SNHLY and CDR2 is FYNNEI in the germline V gene. The CDR3 covers 12 residues. The V end lost 3 bases, the J end lost 5 bases, and 8 bases lay between the germline ends.

V usage is TRBV7-9 and J usage is TRBJ2-1; unclear D gene. V was clipped by 0 bases and J by 12 bases, with 9 bases between them. CDR3 length: 12 residues. Germline V gene data show CDR1 as SEHNR and CDR2 as FQNEAQ (reference sequence). The CDR3 loop reads CASSLAGIAQFF. For the CDR3, the DNA is TGTGCCAGCAGCTTAGCAGGGATCGCGCAGTTCTTC.

The genes are TRBV20-1 and TRBJ1-4; D remains ambiguous. The germline CDR1 and CDR2 sequences are DFQATT and SNEGSKA (reference sequence). V gave up 6 bases and J gave up 6 bases, with 20 bases separating them. The CDR3 is made up of 15 amino acids. DNA of the CDR3: TGCAGTGCCCGACTTATGGCGCGTCTGGATGAAAAACTGTTTTTT. The encoded protein is CSARLMARLDEKLFF.

This clonotype was counted between two and nine times. In DNA form, the CDR3 reads TGCGCCAGCAGCTTGGCCAATCAGGGTCGTCGTGGCTACACCTTC. Translating gives CASSLANQGRRGYTF. The chain has TRBV5-1 and TRBJ1-2; tentatively, D is TRBD1 (5 bases). The CDR3 loop spans 15 amino acids. V was clipped by 0 bases and J by 7 bases, with 16 bases between them. Germline V gene sequence: CDR1 SGHRS, CDR2 YFSETQ.

The chain joins TRBV28 to TRBJ2-2; 9 bases map to TRBD1. Per germline, CDR1 MDHEN and CDR2 SYDVKM. CDR3 size: 17 residues. V dropped 7 bases and J dropped 0; count of bases not matched to a gene: 9. In DNA form, the CDR3 reads TGTGCCAGCACCCTCCCGGGACAGGGAGCGAACACCGGGGAGCTGTTTTTT. This sequence encodes CASTLPGQGANTGELFF.

This clonotype has more than one count but fewer than ten. The CDR3 DNA reads as TGCGCCAGCAGCCAACTCCGGGTCGAGCAGGGGAGCACCGGGGAGCTGTTTTTT. Protein sequence: CASSQLRVEQGSTGELFF. This rearrangement joins TRBV4-1 to TRBJ2-2; D is possibly TRBD1 (6 bases). The CDR3 extends over 18 amino acids. V was pared by 2 bases and J by 4 bases, with 20 bases between. From germline, CDR1 is MGHRA and CDR2 YSYEKL.

This chain uses TRBV20-1 with TRBJ2-2; the match to TRBD1 covers 10 bases. V gave up 0 bases and J gave up 6 bases; unmatched junction bases: 4. The germline V gene encodes CDR1 DFQATT and CDR2 SNEGSKA (reference sequence). The CDR3 consists of 15 residues. The CDR3 here is CSARDPGQGPGELFF. The DNA of the CDR3 is TGCAGTGCTAGAGACCCGGGACAGGGGCCCGGGGAGCTGTTTTTT.

V is TRBV10-3 and J is TRBJ2-1; D gene ambiguous. Germline V gives CDR1 ENHRY, CDR2 SYGVKD. This CDR3 is built from 16 residues. Trimming took 5 bases from V and 1 from J, leaving 15 bases between them. In nucleotides, the CDR3 is TGTGCCATCAGTAAGGCGGCGAAACAATCCTACAATGAGCAGTTCTTC. Encoded protein: CAISKAAKQSYNEQFF.

The chain employs TRBV10-3 and TRBJ1-6, with D unresolved. The length of the CDR3 is 14 residues. V was clipped by 4 bases and J by 8 bases, with 12 bases between them. CDR1 and CDR2 (germline): ENHRY, SYGVKD. CDR3 nucleotide sequence: TGTGCCATCAGTGCGCGGGGTGGGGATTCACCCCTCCACTTT. Residues: CAISARGGDSPLHF.

The gene calls are TRBV12-3 or TRBV12-4 and TRBJ2-7; TRBD1 matches at 7 bases. There are 16 residues in the CDR3. V was pared by 1 base and J by 1 base, with 7 bases of the junction left unmatched. The CDR3 coding sequence is TGTGCCAGCAGTTTAGAGGGGACAGTGGGGTCCTACGAGCAGTACGTC. Translation gives CASSLEGTVGSYEQYV.

The table lists this clonotype with many counts. The V and J genes are TRBV12-3 or TRBV12-4 and TRBJ1-1, with D possibly being TRBD1 (5 bases). The CDR3 totals 13 residues. The V end was cut by 5 bases, the J end by 5 bases, with 12 bases between. In nucleotides, the CDR3 is TGTGCCAGCAGTCCACAGGAAAAGACTGAAGCTTTCTTT. Its translation is CASSPQEKTEAFF.